The source of this T cell receptor beta chain is a study of early T cells in non-severe SARS-CoV-2 infection. In the study overall: Sequencing targeted bulk RNA from unsorted whole blood, leaving chains unpaired. Study results and caveats: Sequences matched to VDJdb favored anti-spike CD8 responses, while private and CD4 specificities were missed.

Between the trimmed V and J ends, which lost 0 bases and 0 bases, there was a span of 9 bases. The CDR3 extends over 14 amino acids. In germline, CDR1 is SQVTM, CDR2 ANQGSEA. This clonotype was seen only a few times. The antigen remains unidentified. Individual cDNA molecules received unique molecular identifiers. TCRdb passed the 5' RACE reads through MiXCR, listing each CDR3 protein once. The top ten clones hold 9.5% to 12% of a sample with about 29,000 distinct CDR3 sequences, 4% to 5.5% of them seen once. The sequence was collected from an adult who was a healthcare worker with PCR-confirmed SARS-CoV-2 infection or an uninfected control (not recorded which). Material: whole blood. The chain combines TRBV29-1 with TRBJ2-7; D is possibly TRBD2 (5 bases). CDR3 sequence reads: CSVEDEGNSYEQYF. The CDR3 coding sequence is TGCAGCGTTGAAGACGAGGGAAACTCCTACGAGCAGTACTTC.